The sequence of this T cell receptor (beta chain) was determined in a study of early T cells in non-severe SARS-CoV-2 infection. At the level of the study: Sequencing was performed on bulk RNA from unsorted whole blood, leaving chains unpaired. Study-wide results and caveats: Matches to VDJdb favored anti-spike CD8 responses and missed private and CD4 specificities.

Attached unique molecular identifiers marked individual cDNA molecules. MiXCR, applied by TCRdb to the 5' RACE reads, yields one record per CDR3 protein. Of 45,000 to 70,000 distinct CDR3 sequences listed, around 10% were seen once; the top ten hold roughly a tenth. In its sample, this clonotype was seen many times. Antigen unknown. This clonotype originated in an adult who was a healthcare worker with PCR-confirmed SARS-CoV-2 infection or an uninfected control (not recorded which). The source material was whole blood.

Here the CDR3 reads CASSSSTPNTEAFF. CDR3 sequence (DNA): TGCGCCAGCAGCTCAAGTACACCGAACACTGAAGCTTTCTTT. The chain employs TRBV5-1 and TRBJ1-1, with D unclear. Trimming stripped 3 bases from V and 1 base from J, with 10 bases between. Germline V gene data show CDR1 as SGHRS and CDR2 as YFSETQ. This CDR3 contains 14 residues. The variable domain in full, with the rest retrieved from reference TRBV5-1 and TRBJ1-1, is KAGVTQTPRYLIKTRGQQVTLSCSPISGHRSVSWYQQTPGQGLQFLFEYFSETQRNKGNFPGRFSGRQFSNSRSEMNVSTLELGDSALYLCASSSSTPNTEAFFGQGTRLTVV.